The entry that follows covers one TCR beta chain sequence. What it recognizes is unknown. Trimming removed 0 bases from V and 2 bases from J, with 13 bases in between. The CDR3 is made up of 16 amino acids. Germline V lookup: CDR1 SGHDN, CDR2 FVKESK. Generated by immunoSEQ multiplex PCR, the TCRdb table keeps only in-frame clones and is missing some. The sample yields 110,000 or so clones, more than 65% seen once. This sample is drawn from a study of shared clonotypes between healthy human individuals. Study-level background: Donors, aged 18 to 49, were two women and a few men. Study observations and caveats: Richness estimates generally favored naive over memory subsets.

The sequence came from a woman aged 25-40 years in good health. Sequencing was carried out using memory CD8+ T cells sorted from blood. The subset here: CD45RO+ cells pooled with CCR7-negative TemRA cells. V usage is TRBV14 and J usage is TRBJ1-2; D is unresolved. The CDR3 protein is CASSQDVGNRNYGYTF. The CDR3, as DNA: TGTGCCAGCAGCCAAGATGTGGGGAATCGGAACTATGGCTACACCTTC.